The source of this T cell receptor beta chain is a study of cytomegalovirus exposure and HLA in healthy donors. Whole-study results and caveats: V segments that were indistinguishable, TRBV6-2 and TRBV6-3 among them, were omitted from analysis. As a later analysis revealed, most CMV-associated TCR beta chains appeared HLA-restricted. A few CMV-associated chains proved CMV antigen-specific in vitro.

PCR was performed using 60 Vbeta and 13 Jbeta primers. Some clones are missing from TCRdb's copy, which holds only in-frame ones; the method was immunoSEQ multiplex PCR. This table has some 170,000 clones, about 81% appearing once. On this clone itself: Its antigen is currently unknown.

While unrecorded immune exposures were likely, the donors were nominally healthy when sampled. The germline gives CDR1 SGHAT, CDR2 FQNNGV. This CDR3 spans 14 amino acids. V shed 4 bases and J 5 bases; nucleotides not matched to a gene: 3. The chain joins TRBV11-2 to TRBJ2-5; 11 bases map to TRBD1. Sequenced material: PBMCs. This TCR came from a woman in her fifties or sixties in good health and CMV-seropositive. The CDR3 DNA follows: TGTGCCAGCAGCTACGGACAGGGGGCGGAGACCCAGTACTTC. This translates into CASSYGQGAETQYF.